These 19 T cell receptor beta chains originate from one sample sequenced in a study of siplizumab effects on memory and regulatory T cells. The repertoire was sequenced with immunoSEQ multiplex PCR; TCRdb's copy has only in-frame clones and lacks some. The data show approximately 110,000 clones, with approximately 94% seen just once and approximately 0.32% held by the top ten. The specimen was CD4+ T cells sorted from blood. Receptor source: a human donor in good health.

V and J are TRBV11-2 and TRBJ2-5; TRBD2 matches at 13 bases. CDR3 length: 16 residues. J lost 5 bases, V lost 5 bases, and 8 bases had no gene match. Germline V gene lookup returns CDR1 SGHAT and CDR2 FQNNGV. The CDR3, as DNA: TGTGCCAGCAGCCCAAGACTAGCGGGGGGCATGGAGACCCAGTACTTC. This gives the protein CASSPRLAGGMETQYF.

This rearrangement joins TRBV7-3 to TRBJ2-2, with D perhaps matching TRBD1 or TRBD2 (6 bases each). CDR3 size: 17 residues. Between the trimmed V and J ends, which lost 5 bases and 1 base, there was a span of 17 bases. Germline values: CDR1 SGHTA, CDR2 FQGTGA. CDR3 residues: CASSLVGGRRNTGELFF. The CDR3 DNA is TGTGCCAGCAGCCTAGTTGGGGGGCGAAGGAACACCGGGGAGCTGTTTTTT.

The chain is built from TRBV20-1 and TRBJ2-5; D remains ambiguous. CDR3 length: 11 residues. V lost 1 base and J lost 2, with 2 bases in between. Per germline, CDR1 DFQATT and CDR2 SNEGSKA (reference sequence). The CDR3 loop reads CSARGQETQYF. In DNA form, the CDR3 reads TGCAGTGCTAGAGGACAAGAGACCCAGTACTTC.

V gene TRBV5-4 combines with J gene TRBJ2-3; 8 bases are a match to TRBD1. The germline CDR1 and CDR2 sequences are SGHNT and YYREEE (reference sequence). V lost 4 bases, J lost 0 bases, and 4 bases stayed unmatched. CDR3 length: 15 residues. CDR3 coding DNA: TGTGCCAGCAGCCTCGGACAGGGTAGCACAGATACGCAGTATTTT. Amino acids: CASSLGQGSTDTQYF. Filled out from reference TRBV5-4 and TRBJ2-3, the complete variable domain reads ETGVTQSPTHLIKTRGQQVTLRCSSQSGHNTVSWYQQALGQGPQFIFQYYREEENGRGNFPPRFSGLQFPNYSSELNVNALELDDSALYLCASSLGQGSTDTQYFGPGTRLTVL.

CDR3 nucleotide sequence: TGCGCCAGCAGCTCCGGCGCCGTTGCAACTAATGAAAAACTGTTTTTT. Translating it yields CASSSGAVATNEKLFF. The J gene is TRBJ1-4, the V gene TRBV5-1; D unclear. CDR1 and CDR2 from the germline V gene are SGHRS and YFSETQ. CDR3 length: 16 residues. Trimming cost V 3 bases and J 0 bases, with 12 bases left between them.

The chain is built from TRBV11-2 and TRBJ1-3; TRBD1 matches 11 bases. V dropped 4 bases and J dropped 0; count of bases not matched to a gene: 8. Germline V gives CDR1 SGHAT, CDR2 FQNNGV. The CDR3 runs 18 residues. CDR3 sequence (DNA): TGTGCCAGCAGCTCCGTCCCGGGACAGGGGGACTCTGGAAACACCATATATTTT. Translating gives CASSSVPGQGDSGNTIYF.

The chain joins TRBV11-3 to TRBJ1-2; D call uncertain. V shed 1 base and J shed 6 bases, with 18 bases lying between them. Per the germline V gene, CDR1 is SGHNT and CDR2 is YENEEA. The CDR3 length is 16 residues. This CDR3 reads CASSLGPRGSGHGYTF. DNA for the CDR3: TGTGCCAGCAGCTTAGGTCCGCGAGGGTCGGGCCATGGCTACACCTTC.

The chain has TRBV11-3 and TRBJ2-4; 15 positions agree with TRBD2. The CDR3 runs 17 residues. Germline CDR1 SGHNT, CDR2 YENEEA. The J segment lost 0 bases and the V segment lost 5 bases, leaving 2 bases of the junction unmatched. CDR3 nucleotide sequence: TGTGCCAGCAGCCCGGGACTAGCGGGGGGAGCCAAAAACATTCAGTACTTC. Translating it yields CASSPGLAGGAKNIQYF. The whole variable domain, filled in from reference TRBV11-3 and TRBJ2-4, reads EAGVVQSPRYKIIEKKQPVAFWCNPISGHNTLYWYLQNLGQGPELLIRYENEEAVDDSQLPKDRFSAERLKGVDSTLKIQPAELGDSAVYLCASSPGLAGGAKNIQYFGAGTRLSVL.

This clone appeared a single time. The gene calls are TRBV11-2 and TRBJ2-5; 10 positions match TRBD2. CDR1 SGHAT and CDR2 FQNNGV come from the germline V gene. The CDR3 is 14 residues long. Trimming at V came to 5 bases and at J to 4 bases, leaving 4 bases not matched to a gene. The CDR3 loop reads CASSPRLAGETQYF. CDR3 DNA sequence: TGTGCCAGCAGCCCTAGACTAGCGGGAGAGACCCAGTACTTC.

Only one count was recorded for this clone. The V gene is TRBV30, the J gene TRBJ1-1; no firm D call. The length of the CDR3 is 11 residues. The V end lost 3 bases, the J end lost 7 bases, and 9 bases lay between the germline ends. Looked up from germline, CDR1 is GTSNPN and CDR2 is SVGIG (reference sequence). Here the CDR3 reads CAWSLEVEAFF. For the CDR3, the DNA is TGTGCCTGGAGCCTAGAGGTTGAAGCTTTCTTT.

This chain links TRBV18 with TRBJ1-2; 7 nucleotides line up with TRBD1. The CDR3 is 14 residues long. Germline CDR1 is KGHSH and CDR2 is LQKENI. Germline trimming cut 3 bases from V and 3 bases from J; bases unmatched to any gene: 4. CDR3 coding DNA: TGTGCCAGCTCACCCGGACAGGACTACTATGGCTACACCTTC. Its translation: CASSPGQDYYGYTF. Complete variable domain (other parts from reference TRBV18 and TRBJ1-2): NAGVMQNPRHLVRRRGQEARLRCSPMKGHSHVYWYRQLPEEGLKFMVYLQKENIIDESGMPKERFSAEFPKEGPSILRIQQVVRGDSAAYFCASSPGQDYYGYTFGSGTRLTVV.

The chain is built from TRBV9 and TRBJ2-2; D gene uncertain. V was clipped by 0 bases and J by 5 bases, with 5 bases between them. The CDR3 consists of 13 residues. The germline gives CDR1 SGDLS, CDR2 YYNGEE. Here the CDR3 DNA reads TGTGCCAGCAGCGTAGTAGAGACCGGGGAGCTGTTTTTT. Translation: CASSVVETGELFF.

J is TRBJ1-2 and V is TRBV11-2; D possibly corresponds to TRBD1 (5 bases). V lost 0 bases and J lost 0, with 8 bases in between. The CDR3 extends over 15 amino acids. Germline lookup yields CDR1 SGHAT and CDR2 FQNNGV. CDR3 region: CASSLERGANYGYTF. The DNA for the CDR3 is TGTGCCAGCAGCTTAGAACGAGGGGCTAACTATGGCTACACCTTC.

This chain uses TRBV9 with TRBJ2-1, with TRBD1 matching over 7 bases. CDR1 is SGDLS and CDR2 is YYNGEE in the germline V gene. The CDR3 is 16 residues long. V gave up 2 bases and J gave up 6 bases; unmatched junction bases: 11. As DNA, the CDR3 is TGTGCCAGCAGCGTCCTACAGGGGAGCACTTTCAATGAGCAGTTCTTC. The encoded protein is CASSVLQGSTFNEQFF. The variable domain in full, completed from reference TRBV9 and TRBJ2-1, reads DSGVTQTPKHLITATGQRVTLRCSPRSGDLSVYWYQQSLDQGLQFLIQYYNGEERAKGNILERFSAQQFPDLHSELNLSSLELGDSALYFCASSVLQGSTFNEQFFGPGTRLTVL.

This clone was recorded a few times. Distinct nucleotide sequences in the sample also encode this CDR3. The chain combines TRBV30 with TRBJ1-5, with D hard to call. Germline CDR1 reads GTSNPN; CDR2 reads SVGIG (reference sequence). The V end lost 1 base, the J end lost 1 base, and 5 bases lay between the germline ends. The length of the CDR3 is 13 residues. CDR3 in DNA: TGTGCCTGGAGTGCTGGGAGCAATCAGCCCCAGCATTTT. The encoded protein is CAWSAGSNQPQHF.

CDR3 coding DNA: TGTGCCAGCAGTTACTCGAAAGGGAGGGTGGGTGTGGCTTTCTTT. Translating it yields CASSYSKGRVGVAFF. V gene TRBV6-5 combines with J gene TRBJ1-1; D is undetermined. Germline V lookup: CDR1 MNHEY, CDR2 SVGAGI. V shed 0 bases and J shed 11 bases, with 19 bases lying between them. This CDR3 has 15 residues.

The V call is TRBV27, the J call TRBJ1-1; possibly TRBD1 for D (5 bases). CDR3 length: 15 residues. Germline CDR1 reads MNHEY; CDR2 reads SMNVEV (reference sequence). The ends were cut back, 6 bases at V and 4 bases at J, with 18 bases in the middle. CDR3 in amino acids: CASSSRGVGGTEAFF. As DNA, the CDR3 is TGTGCCAGCAGCTCAAGAGGGGTGGGGGGCACTGAAGCTTTCTTT.

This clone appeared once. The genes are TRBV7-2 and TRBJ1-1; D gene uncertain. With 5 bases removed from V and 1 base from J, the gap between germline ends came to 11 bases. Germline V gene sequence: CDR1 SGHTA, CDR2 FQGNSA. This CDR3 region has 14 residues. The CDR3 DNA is TGTGCCAGCAGCCCCGAGACTCCGAACACTGAAGCTTTCTTT. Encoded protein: CASSPETPNTEAFF.

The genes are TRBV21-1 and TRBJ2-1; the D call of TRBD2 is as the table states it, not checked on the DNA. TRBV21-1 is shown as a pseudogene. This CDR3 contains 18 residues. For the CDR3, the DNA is TGTGCCAGCAGCCAACGATGGACTAGCGGGGGGGCCGACAATGAGCAGTTCTTC. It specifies CASSQRWTSGGADNEQFF.